Sequencing of this T cell receptor (beta chain) was carried out in a study of cytomegalovirus exposure and HLA in healthy donors. Details on this clone: Its antigen remains unknown.

The CDR3 is made up of 16 amino acids. V shed 3 bases and J 4 bases; nucleotides not matched to a gene: 6. Germline V gives CDR1 MNHNS, CDR2 SASEGT. Study-level findings and limits: Later analysis showed TCR association rates varying by HLA locus, highest for DRB1 and lowest for HLA-C.

Both 60 Vbeta primers and 13 Jbeta primers went into the PCR. The assay was immunoSEQ multiplex PCR, and TCRdb's table has in-frame clones only and misses some. This table holds roughly 130,000 clones, 75% to 90% found once. Sequencing was performed on PBMCs. The V call is TRBV6-1, the J call TRBJ2-2; 9 bases align to TRBD1. The sequence came from a man aged 40-49 years in good health and CMV-seronegative. The DNA for the CDR3 is TGTGCCAGCAGTGATGTACAGGGGGCGGGCACCGGGGAGCTGTTTTTT. Its protein is CASSDVQGAGTGELFF.